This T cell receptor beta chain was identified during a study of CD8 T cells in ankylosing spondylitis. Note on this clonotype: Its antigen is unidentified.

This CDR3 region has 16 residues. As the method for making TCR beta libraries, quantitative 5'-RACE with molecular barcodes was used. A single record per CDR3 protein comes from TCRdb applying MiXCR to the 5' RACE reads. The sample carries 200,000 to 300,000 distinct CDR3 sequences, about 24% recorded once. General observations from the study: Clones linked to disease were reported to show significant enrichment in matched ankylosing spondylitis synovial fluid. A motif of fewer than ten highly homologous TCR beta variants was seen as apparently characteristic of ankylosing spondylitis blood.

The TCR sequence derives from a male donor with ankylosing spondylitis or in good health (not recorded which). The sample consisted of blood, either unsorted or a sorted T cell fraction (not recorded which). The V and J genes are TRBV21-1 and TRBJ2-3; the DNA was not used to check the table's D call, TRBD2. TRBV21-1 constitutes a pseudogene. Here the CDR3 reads CASSHRLAGEADTQYF. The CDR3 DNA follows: TGTGCCAGCAGCCACCGACTAGCGGGGGAGGCAGATACGCAGTATTTT.